The rows below give T cell receptor beta chains drawn from one sample of a study of T cells after yellow fever vaccination. A single record per CDR3 protein comes from TCRdb applying MiXCR to the 5' RACE reads. The data hold some 340,000 distinct CDR3 sequences, with about 4% observed a single time. This material consisted of PBMCs, taken 5 days after the yellow fever booster vaccination. All receptors derive from a man aged 18 to 30 who received the YFV17D yellow fever vaccine. CDR3s include the opening cysteine and the closing phenylalanine or tryptophan. A D gene is named only where the DNA matches it firmly. Clone sizes are given selectively: once, few, many, or a class where the clone is expanded.

V,J,size,D,DNA,CDR3
TRBV19,TRBJ1-1,many,TRBD1,TGTGCCAGTAGGACAGGGGGCAGGGACACTGAAGCTTTCTTT,CASRTGGRDTEAFF
TRBV15,TRBJ2-2,many,NA,TGTGCCACCAGCAGCAACAGGGAGGGGAACACCGGGGAGCTGTTTTTT,CATSSNREGNTGELFF
TRBV18,TRBJ2-5,many,NA,TGTGCCAGCTCCCCCTTCGATGGGGCCCAAGAGACCCAGTACTTC,CASSPFDGAQETQYF
TRBV5-1,TRBJ2-2,many,TRBD1,TGCGCCACCCCCCGGACAGGGGACACCGGGGAGCTGTTTTTT,CATPRTGDTGELFF
TRBV7-2,TRBJ2-3,many,NA,TGTGCCAGCAGCTTAGATCCCGCCGGCACAGATACGCAGTATTTT,CASSLDPAGTDTQYF
TRBV12-3/TRBV12-4,TRBJ2-5,many,NA,TGTGCCAGCAGTTTAGGGGGGATGGGAGAGACCCAGTACTTC,CASSLGGMGETQYF
TRBV6-5,TRBJ1-2,NA,TRBD1,TGTGCCAGCAGTTACGGCGGGACAGGGGACTATGGCTACACCTTC,CASSYGGTGDYGYTF
TRBV4-1,TRBJ1-1,few,NA,TGCGCCAGCAGCCAGACCCAGAACACTGAAGCTTTCTTT,CASSQTQNTEAFF
TRBV5-5,TRBJ2-6,NA,NA,TGTGCCAGCAGCTTGGCGGCCTCTGGGGCCAACGTCCTGACTTTC,CASSLAASGANVLTF
TRBV5-1,TRBJ2-3,few,NA,TGCGCCAGCTCTCCTCAGTCTAGCACAGATACGCAGTATTTT,CASSPQSSTDTQYF
TRBV7-2,TRBJ1-2,many,NA,TGTGCCAGCAGCTTTGAGGGCTATGGCTACACCTTC,CASSFEGYGYTF
TRBV19,TRBJ1-1,many,NA,TGTGCCAGTAGTAAAGCTTTCTTT,CASSKAFF
TRBV6-2/TRBV6-3,TRBJ2-3,few,TRBD2,TGTGCCAGCAGTGCGCTCCTCTGGCGGGGGGCCCACACAGATACGCAGTATTTT,CASSALLWRGAHTDTQYF
TRBV5-1,TRBJ2-7,few,TRBD1,TGCGCCAGCAGCTGGATGACAACAGGGGCCTACGAGCAGTACTTC,CASSWMTTGAYEQYF
TRBV20-1,TRBJ2-1,NA,TRBD2,TGCAGTGCTAACGGAGCGGGGGGTAGTTTCAACAATGAGCAGTTCTTC,CSANGAGGSFNNEQFF
TRBV4-3,TRBJ1-2,NA,NA,TGCGCCAGCAGCCACCTAACAGGGAACTATGGCTACACCTTC,CASSHLTGNYGYTF
TRBV27,TRBJ1-6,NA,TRBD1,TGTGCCAGCAGTTTCAGGGGGCGTGGATCACCCCTCCACTTT,CASSFRGRGSPLHF
TRBV11-2,TRBJ1-1,few,NA,TGTGCCAGCAGCCCCGGGACCGTCCCGTCGTTTTTT,CASSPGTVPSFF
TRBV5-1,TRBJ2-3,many,TRBD1,TGCGCCAGCAGCTTTCAGGGGGCTACGCAGTATTTT,CASSFQGATQYF
TRBV29-1,TRBJ2-5,few,NA,TGCAGCGTTTCTCCGACAGGAGAGACCCAGTACTTC,CSVSPTGETQYF
TRBV12-3/TRBV12-4,TRBJ2-7,NA,TRBD1,TGTGCCAGCAGCCAGGGGGTTCTCAGCTCCTACGAGCAGTACTTC,CASSQGVLSSYEQYF
TRBV5-4,TRBJ1-1,NA,NA,TGTGCCAGCAGCTCCCCCGTTGGTACTGAAGCTTTCTTT,CASSSPVGTEAFF
TRBV5-1,TRBJ1-6,few,TRBD1,TGCGCCAGCAGCTTGTCCGGACAGGGCAATTCACCCCTCCACTTT,CASSLSGQGNSPLHF
TRBV5-1,TRBJ2-6,many,TRBD1,TGCGCCAGCAGCTTGGAAGGACAGGGGGCGCGGTGGTCTGGGGCCAACGTCCTGACTTTC,CASSLEGQGARWSGANVLTF
TRBV7-2,TRBJ1-5,few,TRBD1,TGTGCCAGCAGCCGGGACAGTCAGCCCCAGCATTTT,CASSRDSQPQHF
TRBV6-5,TRBJ2-7,few,TRBD1,TGTGCCAGCAGGGGACAGGGGTTCAACGAGCAGTACTTC,CASRGQGFNEQYF
TRBV7-6,TRBJ2-5,few,NA,TGTGCCAGCAGCCTGCTCGAGTACCAAGAGACCCAGTACTTC,CASSLLEYQETQYF
TRBV6-1,TRBJ1-1,many,NA,TGTGCCAGCAGTGGGGCGGGGCTGAACACTGAAGCTTTCTTT,CASSGAGLNTEAFF
TRBV7-8,TRBJ1-5,few,NA,TGTGCCAGCAGCGGGTCTTCCCGGGACATCGTTAGCAATCAGCCCCAGCATTTT,CASSGSSRDIVSNQPQHF
TRBV4-2,TRBJ2-6,many,TRBD1,TGTGCCAGCAGCCCTGGGACAGTGCCTGGGGCCAACGTCCTGACTTTC,CASSPGTVPGANVLTF
TRBV7-8,TRBJ2-3,few,NA,TGTGCCGGTGGGACGGGGCGAGGCACAGATACGCAGTATTTT,CAGGTGRGTDTQYF
TRBV6-2/TRBV6-3,TRBJ1-2,few,NA,TGTGCCAGCAGCGACCGGGAGAACTATGGCTACACCTTC,CASSDRENYGYTF
TRBV20-1,TRBJ1-6,NA,NA,TGCAGTGCTAGAGATACAGGAAATTCACCCCTCCACTTT,CSARDTGNSPLHF
TRBV3-1,TRBJ2-2,few,TRBD2,TGTGCCAGCAGCCAGGGACTAGCGGGTACCACCGGGGAGCTGTTTTTT,CASSQGLAGTTGELFF
TRBV4-3,TRBJ1-2,NA,TRBD1,TGCGCCAGCAGCCAACGTGACAGGGATTATGGCTACACCTTC,CASSQRDRDYGYTF
TRBV4-3,TRBJ2-2,few,NA,TGCGCCAGCAGCCAAGAAGGACTCTACACCGGGGAGCTGTTTTTT,CASSQEGLYTGELFF
TRBV4-1,TRBJ2-1,NA,NA,TGCGCCAGCAGCCAAGGGGGATATTTATTGTTCGATGAGCAGTTCTTC,CASSQGGYLLFDEQFF
TRBV10-3,TRBJ2-5,few,TRBD2,TGTGCCATCAGTGACGAACTAGCGGGGGGTATCCAGTACTTC,CAISDELAGGIQYF
TRBV18,TRBJ2-5,NA,NA,TGTGCCAGCTCACCGGGATCAATTACCGGGACACCACAAGAGACCCAGTACTTC,CASSPGSITGTPQETQYF
TRBV4-1,TRBJ2-4,NA,TRBD2,TGCGCCAGCAGCCAGGCTAGCGGGGTAGGCAAAAACATTCAGTACTTC,CASSQASGVGKNIQYF
TRBV4-2,TRBJ2-1,NA,TRBD2,TGTGCCAGCAGCCAAGATGGCGGGGGGAACTCCTACAATGAGCAGTTCTTC,CASSQDGGGNSYNEQFF